Described below is a single TCR beta chain sequence and its context. Other nucleotide sequences from this sample produce the same CDR3. The record originates from a study of blood T cell repertoires in COVID-19. Study overall: Sources were T cells, B-cell-depleted T cells, or PBMCs; the material itself was cDNA or gDNA.

The CDR3 spans 13 residues. V was cut by 1 base and J by 3 bases, with 6 bases left in between. From germline, CDR1 is SSHAT and CDR2 FNYEAQ (reference sequence). In the authors' workflow: The authors estimated nucleated cell counts from reference gene primer amplification. The protocol was immunoSEQ multiplex PCR, while the TCRdb copy is restricted to in-frame clones and leaves out a portion. D and trimming were read from the DNA, whereas the V and J calls and clone size are those reported in that table. In the table there are hundreds of thousands of clones, approximately 91% of which are singletons.

The sequence came from a woman aged 25-40 years with acute or convalescent COVID-19. The material sequenced was peripheral blood. The V call is TRBV7-7, the J call TRBJ2-5; D ambiguous. CDR3 sequence reads: CASSLGQKETQYF. The CDR3, as DNA: TGTGCCAGCAGCTTAGGACAAAAAGAGACCCAGTACTTC.